These 5 T cell receptor beta chains were all obtained from the same sample, sequenced in a study of blood T cell repertoires in COVID-19. Profiling relied on immunoSEQ multiplex PCR, and the TCRdb table lists in-frame clones only, not all of them. The data hold 250,000 or so clones, with roughly 87% observed a single time. Sequences were obtained from peripheral blood. The source is a man aged 18 to 29 with active or convalescent COVID-19.

The chain uses TRBV15 and TRBJ2-1; 7 bases map to TRBD2. The V gene end was trimmed by 1 base and the J gene end by 7 bases; junction bases not matched to a gene: 13. The CDR3 spans 17 residues. Germline V CDR1 and CDR2: LNHNV, YYDKDF (reference sequence). The CDR3 here is CATSRVIQREGRNEQFF. The DNA of the CDR3 is TGTGCCACCAGCAGAGTCATCCAGCGGGAAGGGCGGAATGAGCAGTTCTTC. Based on the CDR3 plus reference TRBV15 and TRBJ2-1, the full variable domain is DAMVIQNPRYQVTQFGKPVTLSCSQTLNHNVMYWYQQKSSQAPKLLFHYYDKDFNNEADTPDNFQSRRPNTSFCFLDIRSPGLGDTAMYLCATSRVIQREGRNEQFFGPGTRLTVL.

V gene TRBV18 combines with J gene TRBJ1-6, with D perhaps matching TRBD1 (5 bases). Trimming left V 6 bases short and J 5 bases short, with 14 bases between. Germline V gives CDR1 KGHSH, CDR2 LQKENI. CDR3 length equals 15 residues. For the CDR3, the DNA is TGTGCCAGCTCCCCCCCGACAGAAGATAATTCACCCCTCCACTTT. Its protein product is CASSPPTEDNSPLHF.

The chain carries TRBV7-2 and TRBJ1-2, with TRBD1 matching over 8 bases. V shed 5 bases, J shed 8 bases, and the junction held 10 bases outside the gene matches. Per the germline V gene, CDR1 is SGHTA and CDR2 is FQGNSA. There are 14 residues in the CDR3. CDR3 loop: CASSLDRERFGYTF. The CDR3 DNA is TGTGCCAGCAGCCTGGACAGGGAACGTTTCGGCTACACCTTC.

The V and J genes are TRBV28 and TRBJ2-5; D is possibly TRBD1 (5 bases). V lost 4 bases and J 4 bases, leaving 16 bases between the germline ends. This CDR3 comprises 15 residues. Germline lookup yields CDR1 MDHEN and CDR2 SYDVKM. The CDR3 sequence: CASSSGRAIRETQYF. CDR3 DNA: TGTGCCAGCAGTTCGGGCAGGGCAATCAGAGAGACCCAGTACTTC.

Only one count was recorded for this clone. This sequence joins TRBV6-6 and TRBJ2-7, with D hard to call. CDR1 is MNHNY, CDR2 SVGAGI, per germline (reference sequence). This CDR3 spans 13 amino acids. Trimming stripped 2 bases from V and 3 bases from J, with 8 bases between. The DNA for the CDR3 is TGTGCCAGCAGTTACGGGCTAATCTACGAGCAGTACTTC. The encoded protein is CASSYGLIYEQYF.